This TCR beta chain was sequenced for a study of T cell responses to AZD1222 COVID-19 vaccine. The assay was immunoSEQ multiplex PCR, and TCRdb's table has in-frame clones only and misses some. The table includes roughly 150,000 clones, roughly 91% detected once. Whole-study findings and limits: Per reports, nearly half of all spike-specific TCRs target regions that are unmutated in variants. The study sampled repertoires only after the peak T cell response. Most donors were white British and more were female, and clonal diversity was possibly underestimated.

A note on this clone: Its antigen is unknown.

This CDR3 has 13 amino acids. With 6 bases removed from V and 7 bases from J, the gap between germline ends came to 12 bases. CDR1 is SNHLY and CDR2 is FYNNEI in the germline V gene. The V gene is TRBV2, the J gene TRBJ2-2, with D perhaps TRBD1 (5 bases). The sequence came from an adult in good health. Here the sequenced sample was peripheral blood, taken on day 0 of AZD1222 vaccination. CDR3 amino acids: CASSREGRGELFF. The CDR3, as DNA: TGTGCCAGCAGCAGGGAAGGCCGCGGGGAGCTGTTTTTT.